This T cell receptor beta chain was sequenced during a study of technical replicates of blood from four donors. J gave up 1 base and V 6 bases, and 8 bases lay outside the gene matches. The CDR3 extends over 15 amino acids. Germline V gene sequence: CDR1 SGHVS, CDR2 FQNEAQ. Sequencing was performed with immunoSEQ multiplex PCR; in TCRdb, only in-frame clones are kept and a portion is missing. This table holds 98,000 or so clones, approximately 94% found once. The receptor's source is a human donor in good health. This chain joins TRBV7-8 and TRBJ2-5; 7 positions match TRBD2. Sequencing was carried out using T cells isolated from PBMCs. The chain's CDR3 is CASRVWEGSQETQYF. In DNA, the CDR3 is TGTGCCAGCAGAGTTTGGGAGGGCAGCCAAGAGACCCAGTACTTC.